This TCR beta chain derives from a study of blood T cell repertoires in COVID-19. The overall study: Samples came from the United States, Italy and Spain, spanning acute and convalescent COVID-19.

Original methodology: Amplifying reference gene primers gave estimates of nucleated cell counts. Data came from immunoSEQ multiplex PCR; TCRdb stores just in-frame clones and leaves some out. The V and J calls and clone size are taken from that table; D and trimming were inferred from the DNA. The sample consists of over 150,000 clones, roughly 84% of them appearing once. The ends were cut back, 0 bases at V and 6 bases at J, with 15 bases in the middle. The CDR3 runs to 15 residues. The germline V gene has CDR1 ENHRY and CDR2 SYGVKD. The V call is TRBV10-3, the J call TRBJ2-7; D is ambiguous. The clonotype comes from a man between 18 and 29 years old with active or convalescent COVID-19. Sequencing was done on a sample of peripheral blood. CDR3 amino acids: CAISESDSPLSEQYF. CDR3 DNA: TGTGCCATCAGTGAGTCTGATAGCCCGCTCTCCGAGCAGTACTTC.